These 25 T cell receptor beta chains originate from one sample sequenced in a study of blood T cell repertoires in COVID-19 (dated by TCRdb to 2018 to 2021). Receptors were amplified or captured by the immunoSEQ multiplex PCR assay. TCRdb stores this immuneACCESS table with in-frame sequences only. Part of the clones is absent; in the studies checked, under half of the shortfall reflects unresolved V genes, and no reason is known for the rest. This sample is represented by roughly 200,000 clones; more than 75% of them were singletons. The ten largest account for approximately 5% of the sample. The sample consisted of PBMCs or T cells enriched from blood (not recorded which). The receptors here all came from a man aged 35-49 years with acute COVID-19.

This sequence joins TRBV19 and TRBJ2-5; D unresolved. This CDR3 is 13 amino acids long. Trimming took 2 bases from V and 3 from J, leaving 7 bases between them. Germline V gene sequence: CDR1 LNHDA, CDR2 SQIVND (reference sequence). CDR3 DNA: TGTGCCAGTAGTATACTGGCGGAAGAGACCCAGTACTTC. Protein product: CASSILAEETQYF.

The CDR3 coding sequence is TGCGCCAGCAGCTTAGACAGGAACTTCGTGGACGAGCAGTACTTC. Its protein is CASSLDRNFVDEQYF. This chain uses TRBV4-1 with TRBJ2-7; perhaps TRBD1 as D (6 bases). Trimming removed 5 bases from V and 5 bases from J, with 19 bases in between. CDR3 length: 15 residues. Germline loops: CDR1 MGHRA, CDR2 YSYEKL.

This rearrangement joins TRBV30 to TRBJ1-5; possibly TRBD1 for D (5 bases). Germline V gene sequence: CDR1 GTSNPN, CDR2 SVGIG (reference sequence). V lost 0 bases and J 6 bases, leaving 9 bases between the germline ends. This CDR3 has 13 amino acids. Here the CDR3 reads CAWSVFQGQPQHF. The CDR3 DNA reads TGTGCCTGGAGTGTTTTTCAGGGTCAGCCCCAGCATTTT.

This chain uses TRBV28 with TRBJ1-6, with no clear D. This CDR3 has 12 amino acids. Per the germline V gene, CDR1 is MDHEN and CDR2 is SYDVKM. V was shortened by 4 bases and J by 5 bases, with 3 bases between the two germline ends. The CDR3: CASSSDNSPLHF. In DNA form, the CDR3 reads TGTGCCAGCAGTTCCGATAATTCACCCCTCCACTTT.

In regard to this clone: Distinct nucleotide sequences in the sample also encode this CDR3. The CDR3 bases are TGTGCCAGCAGCCCCCGGGGGGGCTCCTACGAGCAGTACTTC. It translates to CASSPRGGSYEQYF. The chain has TRBV7-8 and TRBJ2-7, with 8 bases that match TRBD2. The CDR3 extends over 14 amino acids. After removal of 5 bases from V and 0 bases from J, the junction contained 3 bases not matched to a gene. CDR1 and CDR2 from the germline V gene are SGHVS and FQNEAQ. Full variable domain (outside the CDR3, taken from reference TRBV7-8 and TRBJ2-7): GAGVSQSPRYKVAKRGQDVALRCDPISGHVSLFWYQQALGQGPEFLTYFQNEAQLDKSGLPSDRFFAERPEGSVSTLKIQRTQQEDSAVYLCASSPRGGSYEQYFGPGTRLTVT.

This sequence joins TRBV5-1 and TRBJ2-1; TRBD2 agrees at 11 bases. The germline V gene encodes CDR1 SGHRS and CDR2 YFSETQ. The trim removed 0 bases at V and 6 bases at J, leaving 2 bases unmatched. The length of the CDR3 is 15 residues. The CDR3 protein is CASSLVAGGGNEQFF. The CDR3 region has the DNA TGCGCCAGCAGCTTGGTAGCGGGAGGGGGCAATGAGCAGTTCTTC.

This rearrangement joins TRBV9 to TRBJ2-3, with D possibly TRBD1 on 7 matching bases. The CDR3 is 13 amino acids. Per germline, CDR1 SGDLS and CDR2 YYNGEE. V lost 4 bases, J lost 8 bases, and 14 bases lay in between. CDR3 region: CASSPGGNPTQYF. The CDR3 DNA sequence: TGTGCCAGCAGCCCAGGGGGGAACCCTACGCAGTATTTT.

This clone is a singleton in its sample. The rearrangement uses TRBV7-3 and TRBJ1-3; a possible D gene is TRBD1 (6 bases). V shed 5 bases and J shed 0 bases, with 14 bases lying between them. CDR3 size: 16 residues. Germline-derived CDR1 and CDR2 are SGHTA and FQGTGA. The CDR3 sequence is CASSPKTGSSGNTIYF. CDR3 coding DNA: TGTGCCAGCAGCCCGAAGACAGGCAGCTCTGGAAACACCATATATTTT.

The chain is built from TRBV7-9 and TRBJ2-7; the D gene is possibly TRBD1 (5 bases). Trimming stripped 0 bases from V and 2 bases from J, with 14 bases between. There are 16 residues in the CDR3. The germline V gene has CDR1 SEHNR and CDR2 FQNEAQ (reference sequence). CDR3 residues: CASSLATGSLAYEQYF. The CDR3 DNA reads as TGTGCCAGCAGCTTAGCTACAGGCAGTTTAGCCTACGAGCAGTACTTC.

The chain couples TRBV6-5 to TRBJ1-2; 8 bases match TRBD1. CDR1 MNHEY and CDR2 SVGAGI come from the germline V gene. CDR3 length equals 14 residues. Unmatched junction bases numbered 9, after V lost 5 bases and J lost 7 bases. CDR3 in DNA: TGTGCCAGCAGTCAACAGGACAGGGTGATTGGCTACACCTTC. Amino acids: CASSQQDRVIGYTF.

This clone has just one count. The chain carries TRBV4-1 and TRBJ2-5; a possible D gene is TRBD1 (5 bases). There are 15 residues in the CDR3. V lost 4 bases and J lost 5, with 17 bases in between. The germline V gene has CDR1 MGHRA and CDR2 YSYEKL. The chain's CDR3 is CASSPTKGQGETQYF. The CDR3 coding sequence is TGCGCCAGCAGCCCAACCAAGGGGCAGGGCGAGACCCAGTACTTC.

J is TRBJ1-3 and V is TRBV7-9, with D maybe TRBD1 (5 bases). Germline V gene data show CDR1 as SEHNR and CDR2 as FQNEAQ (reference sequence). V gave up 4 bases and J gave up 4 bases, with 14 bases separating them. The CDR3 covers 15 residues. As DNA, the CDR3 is TGTGCCAGCAGCTCCTCAGGGTCATCCGGAAACACCATATATTTT. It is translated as CASSSSGSSGNTIYF.

The CDR3 protein is CASSTRHPNQPQHF. DNA for the CDR3: TGTGCCAGCAGTACCCGACACCCTAATCAGCCCCAGCATTTT. The V gene is TRBV28, the J gene TRBJ1-5; D is uncertain. CDR3 length: 14 residues. Germline CDR1 and CDR2: MDHEN and SYDVKM. V was cut by 5 bases and J by 4 bases, with 12 bases left in between. The full variable domain, with the rest looked up from reference TRBV28 and TRBJ1-5, is DVKVTQSSRYLVKRTGEKVFLECVQDMDHENMFWYRQDPGLGLRLIYFSYDVKMKEKGDIPEGYSVSREKKERFSLILESASTNQTSMYLCASSTRHPNQPQHFGDGTRLSIL.

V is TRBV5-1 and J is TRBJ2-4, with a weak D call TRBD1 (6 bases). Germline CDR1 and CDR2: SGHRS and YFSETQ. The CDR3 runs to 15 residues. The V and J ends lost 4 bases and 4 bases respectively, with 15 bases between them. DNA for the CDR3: TGCGCCAGCAGCCAGTCGGACAGTTCGAAAAACATTCAGTACTTC. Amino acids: CASSQSDSSKNIQYF.

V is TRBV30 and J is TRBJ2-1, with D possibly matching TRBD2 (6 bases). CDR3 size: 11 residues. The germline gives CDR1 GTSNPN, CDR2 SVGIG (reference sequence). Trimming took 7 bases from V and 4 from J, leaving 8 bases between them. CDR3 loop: CASGLYNEQFF. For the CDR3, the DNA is TGTGCCTCGGGACTGTACAATGAGCAGTTCTTC.

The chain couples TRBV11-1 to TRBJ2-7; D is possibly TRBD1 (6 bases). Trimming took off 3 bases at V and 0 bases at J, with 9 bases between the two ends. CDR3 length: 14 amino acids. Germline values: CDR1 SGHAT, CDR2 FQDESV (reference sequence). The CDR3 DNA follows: TGTGCCAGCAGCTTGGGGGCTCTCTCCTACGAGCAGTACTTC. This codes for CASSLGALSYEQYF.

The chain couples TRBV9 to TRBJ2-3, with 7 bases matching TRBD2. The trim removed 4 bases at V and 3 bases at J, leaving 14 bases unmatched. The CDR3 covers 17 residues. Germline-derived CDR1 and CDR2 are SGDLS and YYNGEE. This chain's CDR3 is CASSPQLAGAGTDTQYF. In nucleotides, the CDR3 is TGTGCCAGCAGCCCACAACTGGCGGGAGCGGGGACAGATACGCAGTATTTT.

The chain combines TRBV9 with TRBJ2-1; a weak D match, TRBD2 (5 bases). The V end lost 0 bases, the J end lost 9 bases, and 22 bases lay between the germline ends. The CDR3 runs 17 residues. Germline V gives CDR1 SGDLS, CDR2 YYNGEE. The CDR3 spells CASSVVGAGITGGEQFF. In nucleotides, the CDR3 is TGTGCCAGCAGCGTAGTGGGCGCCGGGATTACCGGCGGTGAGCAGTTCTTC.

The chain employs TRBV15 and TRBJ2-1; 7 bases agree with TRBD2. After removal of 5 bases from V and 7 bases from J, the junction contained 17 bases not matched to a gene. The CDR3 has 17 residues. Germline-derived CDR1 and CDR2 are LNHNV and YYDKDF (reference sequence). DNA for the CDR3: TGTGCCACCAGCTCCCAAAGGTTGGCGGGAGTTCGGAATGAGCAGTTCTTC. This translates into CATSSQRLAGVRNEQFF.

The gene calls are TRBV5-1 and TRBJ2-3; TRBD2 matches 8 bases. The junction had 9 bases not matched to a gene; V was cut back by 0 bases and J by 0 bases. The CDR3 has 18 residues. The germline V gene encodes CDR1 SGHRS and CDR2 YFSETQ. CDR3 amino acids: CASSLGYTSGLSTDTQYF. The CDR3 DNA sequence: TGCGCCAGCAGCTTGGGGTACACTAGCGGACTTAGCACAGATACGCAGTATTTT.

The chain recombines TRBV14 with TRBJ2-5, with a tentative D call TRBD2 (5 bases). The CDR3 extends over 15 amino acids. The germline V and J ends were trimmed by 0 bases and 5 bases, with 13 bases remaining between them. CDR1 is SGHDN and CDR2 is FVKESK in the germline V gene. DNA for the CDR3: TGTGCCAGCAGCCAAGACTCGAGGCCGGGGGAGACCCAGTACTTC. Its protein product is CASSQDSRPGETQYF.

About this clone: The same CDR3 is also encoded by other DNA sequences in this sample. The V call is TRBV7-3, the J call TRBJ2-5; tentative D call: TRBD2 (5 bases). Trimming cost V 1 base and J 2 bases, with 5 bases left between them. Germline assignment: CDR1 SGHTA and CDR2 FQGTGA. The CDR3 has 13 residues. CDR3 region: CASSLSGQETQYF. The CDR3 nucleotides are TGTGCCAGCAGCTTAAGCGGGCAAGAGACCCAGTACTTC.

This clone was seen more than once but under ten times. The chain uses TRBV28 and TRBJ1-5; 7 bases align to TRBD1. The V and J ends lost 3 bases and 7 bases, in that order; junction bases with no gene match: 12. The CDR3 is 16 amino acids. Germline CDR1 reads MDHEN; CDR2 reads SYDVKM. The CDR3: CASSLGRDSRGQPQHF. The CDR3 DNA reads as TGTGCCAGCAGTTTGGGACGGGACAGCCGAGGGCAGCCCCAGCATTTT.

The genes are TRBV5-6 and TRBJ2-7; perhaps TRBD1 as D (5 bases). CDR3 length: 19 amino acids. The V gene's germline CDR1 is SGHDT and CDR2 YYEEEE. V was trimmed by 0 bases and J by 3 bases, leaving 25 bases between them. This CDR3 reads CASSLGVLGRLDKGYEQYF. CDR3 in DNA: TGTGCCAGCAGCTTGGGGGTGTTAGGGCGGCTGGACAAGGGCTACGAGCAGTACTTC.

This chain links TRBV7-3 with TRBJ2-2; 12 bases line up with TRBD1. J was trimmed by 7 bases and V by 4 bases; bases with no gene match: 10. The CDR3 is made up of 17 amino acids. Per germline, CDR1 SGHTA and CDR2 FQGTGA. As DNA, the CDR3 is TGTGCCAGCAGCTCGTTCAGGGACAGGGGGCTCGGCGGGGAGCTGTTTTTT. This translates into CASSSFRDRGLGGELFF.